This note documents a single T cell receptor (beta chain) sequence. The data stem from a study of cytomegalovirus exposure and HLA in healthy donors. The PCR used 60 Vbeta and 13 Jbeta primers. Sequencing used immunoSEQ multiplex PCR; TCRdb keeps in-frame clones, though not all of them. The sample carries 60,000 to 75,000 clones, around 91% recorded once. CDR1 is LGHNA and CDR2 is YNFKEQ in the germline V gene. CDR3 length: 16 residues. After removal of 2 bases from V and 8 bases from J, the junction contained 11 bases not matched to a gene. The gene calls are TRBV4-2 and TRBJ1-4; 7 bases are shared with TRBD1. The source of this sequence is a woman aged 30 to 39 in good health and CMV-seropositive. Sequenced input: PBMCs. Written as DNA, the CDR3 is TGTGCCAGCAGCCAAACTGGGGACAGACTAGAAGAAAAACTGTTTTTT. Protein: CASSQTGDRLEEKLFF.